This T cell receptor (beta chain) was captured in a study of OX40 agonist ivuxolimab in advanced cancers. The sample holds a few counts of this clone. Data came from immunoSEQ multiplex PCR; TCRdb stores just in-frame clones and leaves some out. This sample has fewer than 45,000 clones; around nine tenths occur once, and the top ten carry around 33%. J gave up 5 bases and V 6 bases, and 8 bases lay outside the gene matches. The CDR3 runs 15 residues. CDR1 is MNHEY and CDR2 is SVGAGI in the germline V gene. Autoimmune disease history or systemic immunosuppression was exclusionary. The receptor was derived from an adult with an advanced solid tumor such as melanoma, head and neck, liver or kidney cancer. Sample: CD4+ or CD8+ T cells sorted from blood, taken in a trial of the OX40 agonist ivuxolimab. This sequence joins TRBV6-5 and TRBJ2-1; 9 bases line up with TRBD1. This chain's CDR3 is CASSTGTGIDNEQFF. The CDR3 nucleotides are TGTGCCAGCAGCACCGGGACAGGGATTGACAATGAGCAGTTCTTC.